Following are 32 T cell receptor beta chains from one sample sequenced in a study of somatic mutations in cytotoxic T cells in rheumatoid arthritis. Generated by immunoSEQ multiplex PCR, the TCRdb table keeps only in-frame clones and is missing some. The sample lists 6,500 to 7,500 clones, approximately 92% occurring once. The sample comprised CD8+ T cells sorted from blood. The receptors shown here come from a woman aged 70-85 years with rheumatoid arthritis.

This rearrangement joins TRBV27 to TRBJ2-3; TRBD2 is a possible D gene (6 bases). The CDR3 is 19 amino acids. Looked up from germline, CDR1 is MNHEY and CDR2 is SMNVEV (reference sequence). Trimming left V 5 bases short and J 1 base short, with 25 bases between. In DNA form, the CDR3 reads TGTGCCAGCAGTCTCCGTGCAGGGACTTATCCTTGGGGCACAGATACGCAGTATTTT. Its translation is CASSLRAGTYPWGTDTQYF.

The rearrangement links TRBV13 to TRBJ2-5, with TRBD1 identical over 8 bases. There are 15 residues in the CDR3. Germline loops: CDR1 PRHDT, CDR2 FYEKMQ (reference sequence). V trimming: 4 bases; J trimming: 1 base; junction bases outside the gene matches: 5. The CDR3 nucleotides read TGTGCCAGCAGCTCGGGACAGGACCTCCAAGAGACCCAGTACTTC. Its protein product is CASSSGQDLQETQYF. Full variable domain (rest looked up from reference TRBV13 and TRBJ2-5): AAGVIQSPRHLIKEKRETATLKCYPIPRHDTVYWYQQGPGQDPQFLISFYEKMQSDKGSIPDRFSAQQFSDYHSELNMSSLELGDSALYFCASSSGQDLQETQYFGPGTRLLVL.

The chain carries TRBV11-2 and TRBJ2-3, with 10 bases lining up with TRBD2. CDR3 length: 15 amino acids. V lost 2 bases to trimming and J lost 4 bases; unmatched junction nucleotides: 3. Germline CDR1 is SGHAT and CDR2 is FQNNGV. This CDR3 reads CASSLTSGEADTQYF. The CDR3 nucleotides are TGTGCCAGCAGCTTAACTAGCGGGGAAGCAGATACGCAGTATTTT.

This clone was recorded once. The J gene is TRBJ2-7, the V gene TRBV28, with TRBD2 matching 9 bases. V trimming: 5 bases; J trimming: 3 bases; junction bases outside the gene matches: 14. Germline CDR1 reads MDHEN; CDR2 reads SYDVKM. The CDR3 has 17 amino acids. The CDR3 loop is CASSPHLASGRNYEQYF. The CDR3 bases are TGTGCCAGCAGTCCACACCTCGCCAGCGGGAGGAACTACGAGCAGTACTTC.

V usage is TRBV6-5 and J usage is TRBJ1-1; 10 bases are a match to TRBD1. Germline V gene lookup returns CDR1 MNHEY and CDR2 SVGAGI. The CDR3 has 14 amino acids. Trimming cost V 4 bases and J 11 bases; bases outside gene matches: 10. This CDR3 is CASSSGDRGSFAFF. The CDR3 DNA reads as TGTGCCAGCAGTTCGGGGGACAGGGGTTCGTTTGCTTTCTTT.

V gene TRBV9 combines with J gene TRBJ1-1; TRBD1 matches 9 bases. Trimming at V came to 4 bases and at J to 4 bases, leaving 11 bases not matched to a gene. There are 16 residues in the CDR3. Germline-derived CDR1 and CDR2 are SGDLS and YYNGEE. CDR3 DNA: TGTGCCAGCAGCATCTCCCGGGACAGGGTCGGCACTGAAGCTTTCTTT. Translated, it gives CASSISRDRVGTEAFF.

V gene TRBV25-1 combines with J gene TRBJ2-1; 7 positions agree with TRBD2. CDR1 is MGHDK and CDR2 is SYGVNS in the germline V gene. V trimming: 3 bases; J trimming: 7 bases; junction bases outside the gene matches: 9. The CDR3 is 15 residues long. CDR3 in amino acids: CASSEAGAGINEQFF. CDR3 nucleotides: TGTGCCAGCAGTGAGGCGGGAGCAGGTATAAATGAGCAGTTCTTC.

The rearrangement uses TRBV21-1 and TRBJ1-2; TRBD1, the table's D call, lacks a check against the DNA. TRBV21-1 is a pseudogene locus. The length of the CDR3 is 15 residues. CDR3 protein: CASSKTNRDPYGYTF. CDR3 coding DNA: TGTGCCAGCAGCAAAACGAACAGGGACCCTTATGGCTACACCTTC.

The rearrangement uses TRBV30 and TRBJ2-6, with D possibly matching TRBD2 (5 bases). Per germline, CDR1 GTSNPN and CDR2 SVGIG (reference sequence). Trimming cost V 1 base and J 2 bases, with 24 bases left between them. This CDR3 has 20 residues. CDR3 nucleotides: TGTGCCTGGAGTGAGTTCGCATCGGACTGGTTCCTCGCTGGGGCCAACGTCCTGACTTTC. It specifies CAWSEFASDWFLAGANVLTF. Full variable domain (outside the CDR3, taken from reference TRBV30 and TRBJ2-6): SQTIHQWPATLVQPVGSPLSLECTVEGTSNPNLYWYRQAAGRGLQLLFYSVGIGQISSEVPQNLSASRPQDRQFILSSKKLLLSDSGFYLCAWSEFASDWFLAGANVLTFGAGSRLTVL.

J is TRBJ2-2 and V is TRBV19; D is ambiguous. CDR3 size: 14 residues. The germline V gene encodes CDR1 LNHDA and CDR2 SQIVND (reference sequence). Trimming cost V 5 bases and J 4 bases, with 11 bases left between them. CDR3 amino acids: CASSVYIPTGELFF. The CDR3, as DNA: TGTGCCAGTAGTGTATACATACCCACCGGGGAGCTGTTTTTT.

The chain couples TRBV14 to TRBJ1-2; 8 bases are shared with TRBD1. Germline-derived CDR1 and CDR2 are SGHDN and FVKESK. The CDR3 is made up of 15 amino acids. V dropped 4 bases and J dropped 5; count of bases not matched to a gene: 9. The CDR3, as DNA: TGTGCCAGCAGCCTAGAGCCGGACAGGGTTTATGGCTACACCTTC. Protein product: CASSLEPDRVYGYTF.

Details on this clone: Distinct nucleotide sequences in the sample also encode this CDR3. V is TRBV7-8 and J is TRBJ2-1; 8 nucleotides match TRBD1. Losses at the gene ends were 4 bases for V and 8 bases for J; bases not matched to a gene: 13. CDR3 length: 16 amino acids. Germline CDR1 is SGHVS and CDR2 is FQNEAQ. The CDR3 DNA reads as TGTGCCAGCAGCTCCAGCCTCGGACAGGGTCTCTATGAGCAGTTCTTC. This translates into CASSSSLGQGLYEQFF.

The V gene is TRBV27, the J gene TRBJ1-1; D might be TRBD1 (5 bases). V was pared by 6 bases and J by 7 bases, with 18 bases between. This CDR3 is built from 14 residues. Germline CDR1 and CDR2: MNHEY and SMNVEV (reference sequence). The CDR3 sequence: CASSPGLGGGEAFF. The DNA for the CDR3 is TGTGCCAGCAGCCCAGGGTTAGGCGGTGGTGAAGCTTTCTTT.

The chain employs TRBV7-9 and TRBJ2-7; D possibly corresponds to TRBD2 (5 bases). Trimming pared 1 base from V and 0 bases from J, leaving 7 bases between. The germline V gene has CDR1 SEHNR and CDR2 FQNEAQ (reference sequence). The CDR3 has 14 amino acids. CDR3: CASSLDGSSYEQYF. The CDR3 DNA reads TGTGCCAGCAGCTTAGATGGGAGCTCCTACGAGCAGTACTTC.

The genes are TRBV14 and TRBJ2-7; D gene uncertain. CDR1 and CDR2 (germline): SGHDN, FVKESK. The CDR3 spans 12 residues. The V gene lost 5 bases and the J gene lost 2 bases, with 7 bases spanning the gap. The CDR3: CASSGHTYEQYF. DNA of the CDR3: TGTGCCAGCAGCGGGCATACCTACGAGCAGTACTTC.

The rearrangement uses TRBV19 and TRBJ1-5, with TRBD1 identical over 7 bases. J gave up 3 bases and V 6 bases, and 8 bases lay outside the gene matches. The CDR3 runs to 15 residues. Germline loops: CDR1 LNHDA, CDR2 SQIVND (reference sequence). The CDR3 protein is CASSLPGGPNQPQHF. The DNA for the CDR3 is TGTGCCAGTAGCCTCCCAGGGGGGCCCAATCAGCCCCAGCATTTT.

The chain couples TRBV11-2 to TRBJ1-6, with 7 nucleotides matching TRBD1. V dropped 0 bases and J dropped 9; count of bases not matched to a gene: 2. Germline loops: CDR1 SGHAT, CDR2 FQNNGV. The CDR3 is 14 amino acids. In nucleotides, the CDR3 is TGTGCCAGCAGCTTAGAGCAGGGGGTTTCACCCCTCCACTTT. It translates to CASSLEQGVSPLHF. Based on the CDR3 plus reference TRBV11-2 and TRBJ1-6, the full variable domain is EAGVAQSPRYKIIEKRQSVAFWCNPISGHATLYWYQQILGQGPKLLIQFQNNGVVDDSQLPKDRFSAERLKGVDSTLKIQPAKLEDSAVYLCASSLEQGVSPLHFGNGTRLTVT.

V and J are TRBV7-9 and TRBJ2-5, with TRBD1 matching over 8 bases. The CDR3 covers 14 residues. The germline V gene encodes CDR1 SEHNR and CDR2 FQNEAQ (reference sequence). V lost 5 bases, J lost 5 bases, and 7 bases stayed unmatched. CDR3 sequence: CASSPRQGRETQYF. In DNA, the CDR3 is TGTGCCAGCAGCCCCCGACAGGGGCGGGAGACCCAGTACTTC.

The J gene is TRBJ2-5, the V gene TRBV5-1, with D perhaps TRBD1 (5 bases). The CDR3 contains 15 residues. Per the germline V gene, CDR1 is SGHRS and CDR2 is YFSETQ. V gave up 0 bases and J gave up 5 bases, with 14 bases separating them. The chain's CDR3 is CASSLEGQRAETQYF. CDR3 sequence (DNA): TGCGCCAGCAGCTTGGAGGGGCAGCGAGCGGAGACCCAGTACTTC.

The chain recombines TRBV28 with TRBJ1-1; possibly TRBD1 for D (6 bases). Trimming stripped 6 bases from V and 5 bases from J, with 13 bases between. CDR1 is MDHEN, CDR2 SYDVKM, per germline. This CDR3 is 13 amino acids long. The chain's CDR3 is CASRWGRRTEAFF. In DNA form, the CDR3 reads TGTGCCAGCAGATGGGGGCGGCGGACTGAAGCTTTCTTT.

The chain is built from TRBV11-3 and TRBJ2-1; 9 nucleotides match TRBD2. This CDR3 spans 14 amino acids. The junction had 1 base not matched to a gene; V was cut back by 5 bases and J by 2 bases. The germline CDR1 and CDR2 sequences are SGHNT and YENEEA. The CDR3 loop is CASSASGAYNEQFF. CDR3 nucleotide sequence: TGTGCCAGCAGCGCTAGCGGGGCCTACAATGAGCAGTTCTTC.

The V gene is TRBV2, the J gene TRBJ2-7, with D possibly matching TRBD2 (5 bases). The CDR3 runs to 14 residues. Germline lookup yields CDR1 SNHLY and CDR2 FYNNEI. V was trimmed by 6 bases and J by 1 base, leaving 13 bases between them. CDR3 sequence reads: CASSLLERSYEQYF. CDR3 coding DNA: TGTGCCAGCAGCCTACTAGAAAGGTCCTACGAGCAGTACTTC.

V usage is TRBV27 and J usage is TRBJ1-3, with D uncertain. The CDR3 has 14 amino acids. Germline CDR1 is MNHEY and CDR2 is SMNVEV (reference sequence). The V gene lost 0 bases and the J gene lost 0 bases, with 3 bases spanning the gap. The CDR3 reads CASSLSSSGNTIYF. The CDR3 DNA is TGTGCCAGCAGTTTATCTAGCTCTGGAAACACCATATATTTT.

The chain couples TRBV13 to TRBJ2-7, with a tentative D call TRBD1 (6 bases). This CDR3 has 13 residues. Germline V CDR1 and CDR2: PRHDT, FYEKMQ (reference sequence). The CDR3 coding sequence is TGTGCTACCGGCGGAAGAGGGGGCTACGAGCAGTACTTC. This codes for CATGGRGGYEQYF.

The genes are TRBV5-6 and TRBJ1-1; 7 nucleotides match TRBD1. CDR3 size: 14 residues. Germline CDR1 is SGHDT and CDR2 is YYEEEE. Germline trimming cut 4 bases from V and 4 bases from J; bases unmatched to any gene: 7. CDR3 coding DNA: TGTGCCAGCAGCCTCGCTCCAGGGGGCACTGAAGCTTTCTTT. Its translation is CASSLAPGGTEAFF. The complete variable domain, with remaining parts taken from reference TRBV5-6 and TRBJ1-1, reads DAGVTQSPTHLIKTRGQQVTLRCSPKSGHDTVSWYQQALGQGPQFIFQYYEEEERQRGNFPDRFSGHQFPNYSSELNVNALLLGDSALYLCASSLAPGGTEAFFGQGTRLTVV.

The chain couples TRBV11-3 to TRBJ2-7; 11 bases are a match to TRBD1. CDR3 length equals 17 residues. CDR1 is SGHNT, CDR2 YENEEA, per germline. V was pared by 3 bases and J by 3 bases, with 10 bases of the junction left unmatched. The CDR3 DNA reads as TGTGCCAGCAGCTTGGGGGACAGGGGGATCGCTCTCTACGAGCAGTACTTC. It specifies CASSLGDRGIALYEQYF.

The chain carries TRBV13 and TRBJ2-2, with D maybe TRBD1 (7 bases). With 5 bases removed from V and 2 bases from J, the gap between germline ends came to 21 bases. Per the germline V gene, CDR1 is PRHDT and CDR2 is FYEKMQ (reference sequence). The CDR3 loop spans 18 amino acids. This chain's CDR3 is CASSIAPGGQPNTGELFF. The CDR3 DNA is TGTGCCAGCAGCATAGCTCCCGGGGGACAGCCTAACACCGGGGAGCTGTTTTTT.

The chain recombines TRBV5-1 with TRBJ1-1, with TRBD1 matching 10 bases. Per germline, CDR1 SGHRS and CDR2 YFSETQ. The CDR3 extends over 16 amino acids. V was clipped by 4 bases and J by 0 bases; unmatched bases: 6. The DNA for the CDR3 is TGCGCCAGCAGCCCGGGGACAGGGGTCCTGAACACTGAAGCTTTCTTT. It translates to CASSPGTGVLNTEAFF.

V usage is TRBV27 and J usage is TRBJ1-2; perhaps TRBD1 as D (6 bases). Germline CDR1 and CDR2: MNHEY and SMNVEV (reference sequence). The CDR3 consists of 16 residues. The V end lost 6 bases, the J end lost 5 bases, and 22 bases lay between the germline ends. The CDR3 loop reads CASRPGDTSTLYGYTF. CDR3 bases: TGTGCCAGCAGACCCGGGGACACCAGCACCCTTTATGGCTACACCTTC.

The chain uses TRBV27 and TRBJ1-1; TRBD1 is a possible D gene (5 bases). Per the germline V gene, CDR1 is MNHEY and CDR2 is SMNVEV (reference sequence). The CDR3 length is 14 residues. V was clipped by 6 bases and J by 4 bases, with 15 bases between them. The CDR3 is CASRPAGGGTEAFF. The DNA for the CDR3 is TGTGCCAGCAGGCCTGCCGGGGGGGGCACTGAAGCTTTCTTT.

Details on this clone: The junction shows a germline mismatch at one end, possibly a read error. The chain joins TRBV7-7 to TRBJ1-1, with D uncertain. This CDR3 has 13 amino acids. Germline V lookup: CDR1 SSHAT, CDR2 FNYEAQ (reference sequence). CDR3 sequence reads: CASSRTTGTEAFF. In DNA, the CDR3 is TGTGCTAGCAGCCGAACCACGGGGACTGAAGCTTTCTTT.

This clone was found a few times. The chain recombines TRBV7-8 with TRBJ2-1, with D perhaps matching TRBD2 (6 bases). V was clipped by 3 bases and J by 3 bases, with 9 bases between them. CDR1 SGHVS and CDR2 FQNEAQ come from the germline V gene. This CDR3 has 14 amino acids. The CDR3: CASSLRGDYNEQFF. CDR3 DNA sequence: TGTGCCAGCAGCTTGCGCGGGGACTACAATGAGCAGTTCTTC. Based on the CDR3 plus reference TRBV7-8 and TRBJ2-1, the full variable domain is GAGVSQSPRYKVAKRGQDVALRCDPISGHVSLFWYQQALGQGPEFLTYFQNEAQLDKSGLPSDRFFAERPEGSVSTLKIQRTQQEDSAVYLCASSLRGDYNEQFFGPGTRLTVL.